The table lists the clone carrying this T cell receptor beta chain with a few counts. Antigen: not known. A read error may explain this, as a much larger clone is one base away. RNA transcripts served as the template for amplifying TCR beta CDR3 regions. The study used the HTBI primer set for a first-round RT-PCR of the TCR CDR3. Via MiXCR, TCRdb re-called the multiplex PCR reads, giving one row per CDR3 protein. The sample consists of roughly 580,000 distinct CDR3 sequences, about 45% of them appearing once. The data are from a study of T cells in Graves' hyperthyroidism and ophthalmopathy. Germline V gene data show CDR1 as WSHSY and CDR2 as SAAADI. The CDR3 spans 14 residues. The V segment lost 8 bases and the J segment 5 bases; nucleotides outside the gene matches: 5. General study findings and limits: Blood also held most thyroid clonotypes expanded beyond 0.001.

Researchers defined stable Graves' hyperthyroidism as no ophthalmopathy progression within 18 months. Hyperthyroidism was newly diagnosed in patients aged 18 to 65 (duration under 2 months). Thyroid ultrasound, orbital computed tomography, clinical symptoms, and serum thyroxine and TRAb underpinned diagnoses. Sequenced input: peripheral blood or thyroid tissue (not recorded which). The TCR originated in a woman between 18 and 29 years old with Graves' hyperthyroidism. The gene calls are TRBV10-2 and TRBJ2-7, with TRBD2 matching over 14 bases. The DNA of the CDR3 is TGCGCCAGCCGAGGACTAGCGGGAGGTGACGAGCAGTACTTC. Residues: CASRGLAGGDEQYF.